This TCR beta chain is from a study of cytotoxic CD8 clonotypes in ibrutinib-treated CLL. About the research overall: Partial responses numbered roughly 25 and complete responses 2; after a median approximately 70 months, roughly 15 stayed remitted and 12 progressed. The study, taken as a whole, reports: Starting clonality was above that of age-matched healthy donors and tracked circulating CD8+ T-cell counts. Public clonotypes were rare and shrank or held steady on treatment.

As to this clone: Its antigen is currently unknown.

Produced via immunoSEQ multiplex PCR; TCRdb's table is partial and in-frame only. This sample has roughly 250,000 clones, with 70% found just once. As input for TCR beta libraries, roughly 2.1 micrograms of genomic DNA came from cryopreserved PBMCs. The germline V gene encodes CDR1 SGHDT and CDR2 YYEEEE. V lost 2 bases, J lost 1 base, and 10 bases lay in between. This CDR3 contains 15 residues. The rearrangement joins TRBV5-6 to TRBJ2-4, with D perhaps TRBD1 (7 bases). Sequencing was performed on PBMCs, taken after 24 months of ibrutinib treatment. The clonotype originates from a human donor with chronic lymphocytic leukemia. The CDR3 protein is CASSLQGRAKNIQYF. For the CDR3, the DNA is TGTGCCAGCAGCTTACAGGGGAGGGCCAAAAACATTCAGTACTTC.